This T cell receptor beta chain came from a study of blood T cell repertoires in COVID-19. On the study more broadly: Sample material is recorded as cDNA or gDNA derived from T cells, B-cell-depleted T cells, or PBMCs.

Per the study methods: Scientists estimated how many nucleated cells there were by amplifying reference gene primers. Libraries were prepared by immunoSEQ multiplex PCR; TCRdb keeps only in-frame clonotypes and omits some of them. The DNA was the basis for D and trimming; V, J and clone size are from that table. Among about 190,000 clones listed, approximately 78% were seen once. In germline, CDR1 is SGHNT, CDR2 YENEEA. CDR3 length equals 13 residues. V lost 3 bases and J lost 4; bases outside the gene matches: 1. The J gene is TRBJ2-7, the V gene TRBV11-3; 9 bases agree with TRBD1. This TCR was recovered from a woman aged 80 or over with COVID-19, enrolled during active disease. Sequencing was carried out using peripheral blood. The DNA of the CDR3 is TGTGCCAGCAGCTTTGGACAGGGGTACGAGCAGTACTTC. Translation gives CASSFGQGYEQYF.